A single sample gave rise to the 10 T cell receptor beta chains below, sequenced in a study of cytomegalovirus exposure and HLA in healthy donors. Use of 60 Vbeta and 13 Jbeta primers characterized the PCR. Here immunoSEQ multiplex PCR was the method, and the copy in TCRdb shows in-frame clones only, minus some. Seen here are under 200,000 clones, 75% observed once, and the top ten hold roughly 8%. Sequencing input: PBMCs. Receptor source: a woman in her 40s in good health and CMV-seropositive.

The chain is built from TRBV19 and TRBJ1-6; the D gene is possibly TRBD1 (5 bases). Trimming stripped 9 bases from V and 7 bases from J, with 10 bases between. Germline lookup yields CDR1 LNHDA and CDR2 SQIVND (reference sequence). This CDR3 contains 12 residues. The DNA of the CDR3 is TGTGCCAGCTCGACAGCAAATTCACCCCTCCACTTT. Protein: CASSTANSPLHF. The full variable domain, with the rest looked up from reference TRBV19 and TRBJ1-6, is DGGITQSPKYLFRKEGQNVTLSCEQNLNHDAMYWYRQDPGQGLRLIYYSQIVNDFQKGDIAEGYSVSREKKESFPLTVTSAQKNPTAFYLCASSTANSPLHFGNGTRLTVT.

This chain connects TRBV6-5 to TRBJ1-1, with 7 bases identical to TRBD1. The V and J ends lost 6 bases and 3 bases, in that order; junction bases with no gene match: 4. The CDR3 is 13 amino acids. Looked up from germline, CDR1 is MNHEY and CDR2 is SVGAGI. The CDR3: CASSRDRDTEAFF. In DNA, the CDR3 is TGTGCCAGCAGCCGAGACAGGGACACTGAAGCTTTCTTT.

The chain couples TRBV7-6 to TRBJ2-5; no clear D. The J call is in doubt because the DNA end fits TRBJ2-7 better. Germline-derived CDR1 and CDR2 are SGHVS and FNYEAQ. This CDR3 spans 14 amino acids. The CDR3 protein is CASSADKPPYEQYF. The CDR3 nucleotides are TGTGCCAGCAGCGCCGACAAGCCCCCCTACGAGCAGTACTTC.

J is TRBJ2-7 and V is TRBV19; 7 nucleotides align to TRBD2. This CDR3 region has 18 residues. From germline, CDR1 is LNHDA and CDR2 SQIVND (reference sequence). V was pared by 9 bases and J by 5 bases, with 25 bases of the junction left unmatched. The CDR3 DNA reads TGTGCCAGCCCTAATAGTATATGTTGGCGGGAGTTCAGCAACGAGCAGTACTTC. Translation gives CASPNSICWREFSNEQYF.

The rearrangement links TRBV9 to TRBJ2-3, with 9 nucleotides matching TRBD2. This CDR3 comprises 16 residues. Germline lookup yields CDR1 SGDLS and CDR2 YYNGEE. V shed 3 bases, J shed 1 base, and the junction held 6 bases outside the gene matches. CDR3 sequence: CASSALAGVGTDTQYF. The CDR3 coding sequence is TGTGCCAGCAGCGCCTTAGCGGGAGTTGGCACAGATACGCAGTATTTT.

In this sample, this clone turned up once. V gene TRBV5-4 combines with J gene TRBJ1-2; 8 nucleotides align to TRBD1. The CDR3 extends over 14 amino acids. In germline, CDR1 is SGHNT, CDR2 YYREEE (reference sequence). J was trimmed by 0 bases and V by 4 bases; bases with no gene match: 2. The CDR3 loop is CASSLDRANYGYTF. Written as DNA, the CDR3 is TGTGCCAGCAGCCTGGACAGGGCTAACTATGGCTACACCTTC.

The chain links TRBV18 to TRBJ2-1, with TRBD1 matching 10 bases. With 4 bases clipped from V and 5 bases from J, the junction kept 17 bases outside the gene matches. CDR1 KGHSH and CDR2 LQKENI come from the germline V gene. The CDR3 has 19 residues. The CDR3 loop reads CASSQVRPRDRGKNNEQFF. CDR3 in DNA: TGTGCCAGCTCACAAGTGAGACCCCGGGACAGGGGAAAGAACAATGAGCAGTTCTTC.

The chain employs TRBV5-6 and TRBJ2-5, with a possible D match to TRBD2 (6 bases). Trimming left V 2 bases short and J 5 bases short, with 19 bases between. CDR3 length equals 16 residues. Germline V gives CDR1 SGHDT, CDR2 YYEEEE. The CDR3: CASSFPRGGGGETQYF. CDR3 sequence (DNA): TGTGCCAGCAGCTTTCCTCGGGGAGGCGGCGGGGAGACCCAGTACTTC.

This clone was seen once. CDR3 residues: CATHRGSVQYF. CDR3 coding DNA: TGTGCCACCCACAGGGGAAGTGTGCAGTACTTC. The chain employs TRBV6-5 and TRBJ2-7; TRBD1 aligns across 7 bases. The germline gives CDR1 MNHEY, CDR2 SVGAGI. Losses at the gene ends were 10 bases for V and 9 bases for J; bases not matched to a gene: 9. CDR3 length equals 11 residues.

This clone was observed once. The chain carries TRBV4-1 and TRBJ2-5; D gene ambiguous. From germline, CDR1 is MGHRA and CDR2 YSYEKL. The CDR3 has 15 residues. V was trimmed by 3 bases and J by 5 bases, leaving 16 bases between them. CDR3 coding DNA: TGCGCCAGCAGCCAGAATACCCCCCCCCGGGAGACCCAGTACTTC. Its translation is CASSQNTPPRETQYF.